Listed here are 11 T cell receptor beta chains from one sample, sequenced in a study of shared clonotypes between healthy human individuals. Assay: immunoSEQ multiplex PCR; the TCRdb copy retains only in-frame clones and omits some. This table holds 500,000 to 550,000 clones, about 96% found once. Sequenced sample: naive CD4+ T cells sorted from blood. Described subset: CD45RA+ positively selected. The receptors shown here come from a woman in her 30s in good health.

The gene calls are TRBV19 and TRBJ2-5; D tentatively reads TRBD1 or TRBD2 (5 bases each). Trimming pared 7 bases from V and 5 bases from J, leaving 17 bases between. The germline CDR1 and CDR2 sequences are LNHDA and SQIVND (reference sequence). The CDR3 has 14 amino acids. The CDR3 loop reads CASTSRGRPETQYF. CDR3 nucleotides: TGTGCCAGTACCTCCCGGGGCAGGCCGGAGACCCAGTACTTC.

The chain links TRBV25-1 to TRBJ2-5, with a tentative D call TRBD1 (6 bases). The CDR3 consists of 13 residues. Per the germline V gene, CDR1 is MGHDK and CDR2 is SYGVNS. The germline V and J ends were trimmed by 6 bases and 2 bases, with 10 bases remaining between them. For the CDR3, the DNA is TGTGCCAGCAGAACAGGGTTACAAGAGACCCAGTACTTC. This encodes CASRTGLQETQYF.

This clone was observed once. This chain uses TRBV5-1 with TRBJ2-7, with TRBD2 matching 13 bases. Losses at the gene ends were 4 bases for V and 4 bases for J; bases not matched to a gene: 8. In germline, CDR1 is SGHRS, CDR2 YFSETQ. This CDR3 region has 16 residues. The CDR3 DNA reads TGCGCCAGCAGCCCACTAGCGGGAGGGACGAGTTACGAGCAGTACTTC. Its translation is CASSPLAGGTSYEQYF.

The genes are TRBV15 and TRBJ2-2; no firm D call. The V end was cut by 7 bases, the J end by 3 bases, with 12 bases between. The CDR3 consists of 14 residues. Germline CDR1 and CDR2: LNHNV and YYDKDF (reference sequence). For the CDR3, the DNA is TGTGCCACCAAAGGGCGAATGGACACCGGGGAGCTGTTTTTT. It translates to CATKGRMDTGELFF.

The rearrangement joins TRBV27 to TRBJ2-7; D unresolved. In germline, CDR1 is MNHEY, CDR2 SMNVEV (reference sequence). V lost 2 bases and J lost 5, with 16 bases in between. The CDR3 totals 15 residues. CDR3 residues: CASSLRADTTHEQYF. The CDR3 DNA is TGTGCCAGCAGTTTAAGGGCGGATACGACGCACGAGCAGTACTTC.

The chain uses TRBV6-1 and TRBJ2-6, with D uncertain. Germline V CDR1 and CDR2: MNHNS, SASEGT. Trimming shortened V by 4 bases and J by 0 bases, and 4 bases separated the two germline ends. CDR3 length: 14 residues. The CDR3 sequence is CASSALSGANVLTF. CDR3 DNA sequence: TGTGCCAGCAGTGCCCTCTCTGGGGCCAACGTCCTGACTTTC.

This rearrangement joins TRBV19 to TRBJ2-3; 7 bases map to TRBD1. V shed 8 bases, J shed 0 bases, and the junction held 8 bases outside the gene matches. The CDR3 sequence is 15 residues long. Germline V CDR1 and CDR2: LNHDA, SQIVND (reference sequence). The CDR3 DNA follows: TGTGCCAGTCGATGGACAGGCCAAAGCACAGATACGCAGTATTTT. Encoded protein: CASRWTGQSTDTQYF. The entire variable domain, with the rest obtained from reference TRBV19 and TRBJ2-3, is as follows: DGGITQSPKYLFRKEGQNVTLSCEQNLNHDAMYWYRQDPGQGLRLIYYSQIVNDFQKGDIAEGYSVSREKKESFPLTVTSAQKNPTAFYLCASRWTGQSTDTQYFGPGTRLTVL.

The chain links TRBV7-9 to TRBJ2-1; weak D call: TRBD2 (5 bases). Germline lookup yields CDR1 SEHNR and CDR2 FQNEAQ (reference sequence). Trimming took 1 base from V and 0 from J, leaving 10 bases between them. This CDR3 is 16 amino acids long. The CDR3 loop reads CASSLVRVSSYNEQFF. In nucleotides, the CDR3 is TGTGCCAGCAGCTTAGTGCGGGTGAGCTCCTACAATGAGCAGTTCTTC.

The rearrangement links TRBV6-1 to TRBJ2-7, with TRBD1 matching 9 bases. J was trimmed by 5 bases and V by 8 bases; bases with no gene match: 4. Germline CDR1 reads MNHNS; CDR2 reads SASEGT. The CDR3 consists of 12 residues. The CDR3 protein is CASRDREDEQYF. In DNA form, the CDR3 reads TGTGCCAGCCGGGACAGGGAAGACGAGCAGTACTTC.

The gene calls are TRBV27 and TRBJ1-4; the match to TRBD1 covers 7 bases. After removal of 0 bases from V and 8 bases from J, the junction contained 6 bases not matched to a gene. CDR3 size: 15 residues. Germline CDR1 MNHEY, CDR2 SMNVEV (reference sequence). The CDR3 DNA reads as TGTGCCAGCAGTTTATCAGGGGGCGTGAGCGAAAAACTGTTTTTT. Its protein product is CASSLSGGVSEKLFF.

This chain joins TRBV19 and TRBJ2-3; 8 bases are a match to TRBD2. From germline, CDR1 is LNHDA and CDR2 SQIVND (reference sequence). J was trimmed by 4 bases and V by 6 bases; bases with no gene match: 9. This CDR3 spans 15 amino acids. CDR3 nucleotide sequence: TGTGCCAGTAGGAGAGCGGGAGTGTTCTCAGATACGCAGTATTTT. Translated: CASRRAGVFSDTQYF.